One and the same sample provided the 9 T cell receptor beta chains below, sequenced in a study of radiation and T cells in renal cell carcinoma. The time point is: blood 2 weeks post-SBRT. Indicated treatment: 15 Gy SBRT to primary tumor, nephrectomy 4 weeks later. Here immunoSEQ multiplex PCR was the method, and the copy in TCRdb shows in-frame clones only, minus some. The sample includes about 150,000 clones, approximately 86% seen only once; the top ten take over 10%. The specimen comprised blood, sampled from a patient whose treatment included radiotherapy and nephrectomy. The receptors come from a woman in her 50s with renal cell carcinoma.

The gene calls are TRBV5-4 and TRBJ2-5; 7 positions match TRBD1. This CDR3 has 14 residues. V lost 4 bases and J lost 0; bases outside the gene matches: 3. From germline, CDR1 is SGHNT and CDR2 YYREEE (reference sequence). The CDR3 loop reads CASSTGQDQETQYF. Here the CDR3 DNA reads TGTGCCAGCAGCACCGGACAGGACCAAGAGACCCAGTACTTC.

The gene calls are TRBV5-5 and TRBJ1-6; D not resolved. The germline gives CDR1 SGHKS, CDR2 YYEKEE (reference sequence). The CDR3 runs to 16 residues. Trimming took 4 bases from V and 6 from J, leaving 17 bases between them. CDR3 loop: CASSTGPPPSNSPLHF. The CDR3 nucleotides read TGTGCCAGCAGCACGGGCCCACCCCCTAGTAATTCACCCCTCCACTTT.

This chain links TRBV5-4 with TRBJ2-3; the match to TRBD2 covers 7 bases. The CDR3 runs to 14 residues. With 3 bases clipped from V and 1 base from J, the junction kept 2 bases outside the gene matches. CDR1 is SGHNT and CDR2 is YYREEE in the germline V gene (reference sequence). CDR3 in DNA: TGTGCCAGCAGCTCGGCGGGGGGCACAGATACGCAGTATTTT. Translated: CASSSAGGTDTQYF.

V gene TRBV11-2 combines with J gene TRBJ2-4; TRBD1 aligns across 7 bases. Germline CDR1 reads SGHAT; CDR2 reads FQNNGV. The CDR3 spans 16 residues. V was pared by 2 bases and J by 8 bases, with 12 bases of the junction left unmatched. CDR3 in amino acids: CASSLTGALNLDIQYF. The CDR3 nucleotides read TGTGCCAGCAGCTTAACAGGGGCGTTAAACTTGGACATTCAGTACTTC.

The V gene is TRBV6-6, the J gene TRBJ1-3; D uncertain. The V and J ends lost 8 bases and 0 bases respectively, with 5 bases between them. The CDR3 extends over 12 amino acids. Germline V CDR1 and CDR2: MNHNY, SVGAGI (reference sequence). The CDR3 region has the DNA TGTGCCAGCGCCGACTCTGGAAACACCATATATTTT. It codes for CASADSGNTIYF.

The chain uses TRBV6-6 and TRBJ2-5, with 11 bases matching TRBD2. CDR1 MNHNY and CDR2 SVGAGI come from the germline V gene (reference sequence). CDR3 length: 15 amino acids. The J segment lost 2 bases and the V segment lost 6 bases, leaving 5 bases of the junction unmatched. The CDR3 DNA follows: TGTGCCAGCAGACCCCGACTAGCGGGGCAAGAGACCCAGTACTTC. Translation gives CASRPRLAGQETQYF.

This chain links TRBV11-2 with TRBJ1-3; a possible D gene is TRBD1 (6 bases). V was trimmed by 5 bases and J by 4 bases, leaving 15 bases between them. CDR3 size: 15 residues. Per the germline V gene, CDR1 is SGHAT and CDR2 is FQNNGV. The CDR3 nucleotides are TGTGCCAGCAGCCTCCCGGGGGCCAGGGGAAACACCATATATTTT. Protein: CASSLPGARGNTIYF.

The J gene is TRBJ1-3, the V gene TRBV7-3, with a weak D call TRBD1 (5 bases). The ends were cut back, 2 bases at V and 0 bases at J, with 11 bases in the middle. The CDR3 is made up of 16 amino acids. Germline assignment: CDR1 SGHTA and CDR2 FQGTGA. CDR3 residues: CASSLGTPGSGNTIYF. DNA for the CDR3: TGTGCCAGCAGCTTAGGGACGCCAGGCTCTGGAAACACCATATATTTT.

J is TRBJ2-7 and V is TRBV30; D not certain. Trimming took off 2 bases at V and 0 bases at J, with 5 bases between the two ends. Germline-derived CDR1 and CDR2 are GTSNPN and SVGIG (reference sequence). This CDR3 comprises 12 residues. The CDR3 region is CAWSHSSYEQYF. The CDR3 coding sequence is TGTGCCTGGAGTCACAGCTCCTACGAGCAGTACTTC.